The 19 T cell receptor beta chains in this list originate from one sample, sequenced in a study of blood T cell repertoires in COVID-19. Profiling relied on immunoSEQ multiplex PCR, and the TCRdb table lists in-frame clones only, not all of them. The sample carries about 270,000 clones, roughly 84% recorded once. Sequencing was done on a sample of peripheral blood. The receptor set was obtained from a human donor with COVID-19, enrolled during active disease. The donor label of this sample is uncertain.

V and J are TRBV7-2 and TRBJ2-7; TRBD2 agrees at 8 bases. This CDR3 spans 14 amino acids. Germline loops: CDR1 SGHTA, CDR2 FQGNSA. With 3 bases clipped from V and 0 bases from J, the junction kept 1 base outside the gene matches. As DNA, the CDR3 is TGTGCCAGCAGCTTCACTAGCGGCTCCTACGAGCAGTACTTC. Translating it yields CASSFTSGSYEQYF.

This clone has only one observation. The genes are TRBV30 and TRBJ2-5; a weak D match, TRBD2 (5 bases). This CDR3 is built from 15 residues. Germline CDR1 GTSNPN, CDR2 SVGIG (reference sequence). With 0 bases removed from V and 0 bases from J, the gap between germline ends came to 11 bases. The CDR3 nucleotides read TGTGCCTGGAGTGTAATGCCACTAGACCAAGAGACCCAGTACTTC. Translating it yields CAWSVMPLDQETQYF. The variable domain in full, with the rest retrieved from reference TRBV30 and TRBJ2-5, is SQTIHQWPATLVQPVGSPLSLECTVEGTSNPNLYWYRQAAGRGLQLLFYSVGIGQISSEVPQNLSASRPQDRQFILSSKKLLLSDSGFYLCAWSVMPLDQETQYFGPGTRLLVL.

This rearrangement joins TRBV7-3 to TRBJ2-2; 8 bases match TRBD2. CDR1 SGHTA and CDR2 FQGTGA come from the germline V gene. CDR3 length: 16 residues. V gave up 4 bases and J gave up 6 bases; unmatched junction bases: 10. DNA of the CDR3: TGTGCCAGCAGCTCCAACGGGGGGGCGCTCCCCGGGGAGCTGTTTTTT. This codes for CASSSNGGALPGELFF.

The rearrangement links TRBV27 to TRBJ2-1, with 11 positions matching TRBD2. The CDR3 extends over 16 amino acids. V lost 5 bases and J lost 4; bases outside the gene matches: 7. From germline, CDR1 is MNHEY and CDR2 SMNVEV (reference sequence). The CDR3 protein is CASSPPRLAGYNEQFF. For the CDR3, the DNA is TGTGCCAGCAGTCCGCCCCGACTAGCGGGGTACAATGAGCAGTTCTTC.

The CDR3 region has the DNA TGTGCCAGTAGTATTGCCAGGGAGGGCTATGGCTACACCTTC. It is translated as CASSIAREGYGYTF. The chain joins TRBV19 to TRBJ1-2; D is possibly TRBD1 (5 bases). The V and J ends lost 3 bases and 4 bases respectively, with 12 bases between them. The CDR3 has 14 residues. The germline gives CDR1 LNHDA, CDR2 SQIVND (reference sequence).

The chain joins TRBV7-2 to TRBJ2-3; 7 bases map to TRBD2. Trimming at V came to 6 bases and at J to 0 bases, leaving 6 bases not matched to a gene. This CDR3 is built from 15 residues. Looked up from germline, CDR1 is SGHTA and CDR2 is FQGNSA. CDR3 DNA: TGTGCCAGCAGGCCTAGCGGAACTAGCACAGATACGCAGTATTTT. This codes for CASRPSGTSTDTQYF. The full variable domain, with the rest looked up from reference TRBV7-2 and TRBJ2-3, is GAGVSQSPSNKVTEKGKDVELRCDPISGHTALYWYRQSLGQGLEFLIYFQGNSAPDKSGLPSDRFSAERTGGSVSTLTIQRTQQEDSAVYLCASRPSGTSTDTQYFGPGTRLTVL.

The J gene is TRBJ1-1, the V gene TRBV19; D not resolved. V lost 3 bases and J 0 bases, leaving 8 bases between the germline ends. The CDR3 contains 14 residues. CDR1 and CDR2 (germline): LNHDA, SQIVND (reference sequence). CDR3 loop: CASSIPAVNTEAFF. DNA of the CDR3: TGTGCCAGTAGTATCCCCGCAGTGAACACTGAAGCTTTCTTT.

The chain employs TRBV29-1 and TRBJ2-7; a possible D gene is TRBD2 (6 bases). The CDR3 loop spans 13 amino acids. The V gene lost 3 bases and the J gene lost 2 bases, with 11 bases spanning the gap. The germline V gene encodes CDR1 SQVTM and CDR2 ANQGSEA. CDR3 in amino acids: CSVDDGRPYEQYF. CDR3 coding DNA: TGCAGCGTTGATGATGGGAGGCCCTACGAGCAGTACTTC.

The chain carries TRBV19 and TRBJ1-3; 8 nucleotides line up with TRBD1. With 5 bases clipped from V and 0 bases from J, the junction kept 3 bases outside the gene matches. Per germline, CDR1 LNHDA and CDR2 SQIVND (reference sequence). The CDR3 extends over 15 amino acids. CDR3 protein: CASSDRGLSGNTIYF. The CDR3 DNA reads TGTGCCAGTAGTGACAGGGGCCTCTCTGGAAACACCATATATTTT. Full variable domain (missing parts from reference TRBV19 and TRBJ1-3): DGGITQSPKYLFRKEGQNVTLSCEQNLNHDAMYWYRQDPGQGLRLIYYSQIVNDFQKGDIAEGYSVSREKKESFPLTVTSAQKNPTAFYLCASSDRGLSGNTIYFGEGSWLTVV.

This chain connects TRBV4-1 to TRBJ2-3, with 7 nucleotides matching TRBD2. J was trimmed by 6 bases and V by 1 base; bases with no gene match: 13. The CDR3 consists of 17 residues. Germline V gene data show CDR1 as MGHRA and CDR2 as YSYEKL. This CDR3 reads CASSQAPGGSPVDTQYF. The CDR3 nucleotides are TGCGCCAGCAGCCAAGCTCCAGGCGGGAGTCCCGTGGATACGCAGTATTTT.

The chain carries TRBV3-1 (or the pseudogene TRBV3-2) and TRBJ1-1; D may be TRBD1 (5 bases). The V end was cut by 4 bases, the J end by 4 bases, with 10 bases between. This CDR3 has 13 residues. Germline assignment: CDR1 LGHDT and CDR2 YNNKEL (reference sequence). Here the CDR3 DNA reads TGTGCCAGCAGCCGTTATAGGGGCACTGAAGCTTTCTTT. This sequence encodes CASSRYRGTEAFF.

The genes are TRBV7-2 and TRBJ2-5; 11 bases match TRBD2. The germline V gene encodes CDR1 SGHTA and CDR2 FQGNSA. The ends lost 3 bases at V and 6 bases at J; junction bases unmatched: 3. The CDR3 loop spans 14 amino acids. CDR3 region: CASSFTSGRQTQYF. DNA of the CDR3: TGTGCCAGCAGCTTCACTAGCGGGAGACAGACCCAGTACTTC.

This clone has a handful of counts. This chain links TRBV5-1 with TRBJ2-7; 7 positions agree with TRBD2. This CDR3 is 15 amino acids long. Germline assignment: CDR1 SGHRS and CDR2 YFSETQ. Unmatched junction bases numbered 16, after V lost 4 bases and J lost 9 bases. CDR3 in amino acids: CASSPGTRNGEGQYF. The CDR3 nucleotides are TGCGCCAGCAGCCCCGGGACTCGGAACGGGGAGGGGCAGTACTTC.

The CDR3 sequence: CASSSGTRGDTEAFF. CDR3 bases: TGTGCCAGCAGCTCCGGGACCCGGGGGGACACTGAAGCTTTCTTT. This chain joins TRBV3-1 (or the pseudogene TRBV3-2) and TRBJ1-1; D is possibly TRBD1 (5 bases). CDR3 size: 15 residues. V dropped 5 bases and J dropped 3 bases, with 16 bases sitting between them. The germline CDR1 and CDR2 sequences are LGHDT and YNNKEL (reference sequence).

The chain is built from TRBV28 and TRBJ2-1, with 7 nucleotides matching TRBD1. The CDR3 length is 13 residues. Looked up from germline, CDR1 is MDHEN and CDR2 is SYDVKM. V shed 5 bases, J shed 6 bases, and the junction held 4 bases outside the gene matches. The DNA of the CDR3 is TGTGCCAGCAGTATACAGGGGAGCAATGAGCAGTTCTTC. It codes for CASSIQGSNEQFF.

The chain employs TRBV5-4 and TRBJ1-5, with 10 positions matching TRBD1. CDR3 length: 17 residues. Germline V gene sequence: CDR1 SGHNT, CDR2 YYREEE (reference sequence). The V and J ends lost 3 bases and 2 bases, in that order; junction bases with no gene match: 8. The CDR3 nucleotides read TGTGCCAGCAGCTGGCCGACAGGGGGCACGGGCAATCAGCCCCAGCATTTT. Residues: CASSWPTGGTGNQPQHF.

This sequence joins TRBV18 and TRBJ1-6; 9 bases map to TRBD1. The CDR3 runs to 15 residues. CDR1 KGHSH and CDR2 LQKENI come from the germline V gene. Unmatched junction bases numbered 2, after V lost 2 bases and J lost 6 bases. CDR3: CASSPVGQGNSPLHF. The CDR3 nucleotides read TGTGCCAGCTCACCAGTGGGACAGGGTAATTCACCCCTCCACTTT.

The chain joins TRBV3-1 (or the pseudogene TRBV3-2) to TRBJ1-3; D perhaps matches TRBD1 (6 bases). Germline values: CDR1 LGHDT, CDR2 YNNKEL (reference sequence). This CDR3 region has 12 residues. Trimming took 6 bases from V and 7 from J, leaving 10 bases between them. CDR3 sequence reads: CASRGTGNTIYF. The CDR3 DNA follows: TGTGCCAGCAGGGGAACAGGGAACACCATATATTTT.

The genes are TRBV6-5 and TRBJ1-1; possibly TRBD1 for D (5 bases). The CDR3 runs to 15 residues. Per germline, CDR1 MNHEY and CDR2 SVGAGI. V was trimmed by 8 bases and J by 3 bases, leaving 19 bases between them. The CDR3 here is CASLPGAGRDTEAFF. Here the CDR3 DNA reads TGTGCCAGCCTACCTGGTGCGGGGCGGGACACTGAAGCTTTCTTT.